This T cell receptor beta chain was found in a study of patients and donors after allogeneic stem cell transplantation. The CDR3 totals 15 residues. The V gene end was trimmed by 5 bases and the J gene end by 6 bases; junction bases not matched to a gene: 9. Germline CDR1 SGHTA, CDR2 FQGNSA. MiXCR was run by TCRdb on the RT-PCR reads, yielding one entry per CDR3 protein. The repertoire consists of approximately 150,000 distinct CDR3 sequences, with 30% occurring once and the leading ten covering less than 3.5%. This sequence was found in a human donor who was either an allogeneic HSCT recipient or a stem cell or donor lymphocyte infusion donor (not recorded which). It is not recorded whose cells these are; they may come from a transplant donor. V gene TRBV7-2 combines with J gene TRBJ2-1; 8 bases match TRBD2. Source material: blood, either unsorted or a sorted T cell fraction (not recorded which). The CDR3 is CASSRQTSAPNEQFF. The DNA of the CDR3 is TGTGCCAGCAGCAGACAGACTAGCGCTCCCAATGAGCAGTTCTTC.